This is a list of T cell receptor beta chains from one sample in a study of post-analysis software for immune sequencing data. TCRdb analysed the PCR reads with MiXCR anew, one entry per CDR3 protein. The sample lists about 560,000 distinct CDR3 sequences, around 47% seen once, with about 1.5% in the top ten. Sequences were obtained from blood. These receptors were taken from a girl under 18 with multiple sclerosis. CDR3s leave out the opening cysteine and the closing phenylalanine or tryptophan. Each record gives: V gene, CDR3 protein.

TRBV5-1,ASSRGLAGGGTQY
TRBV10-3,AIRGSGRSRETQF
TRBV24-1,ATSDLTETQY
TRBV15,ATSREGSLYEQY
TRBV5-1,ASSLAPGRGTEAF
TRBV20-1,SAPYPGTSGYEQY
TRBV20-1,SARGFRQALRGNTEAF
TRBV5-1,ASSEGTSSYNEQF
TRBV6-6,ASSNRDRRGETQY
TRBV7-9,ASSPIRGGAGDTQY
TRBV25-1,ASSHTSGFYNEQF
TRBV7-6,ASSSDWGYERY
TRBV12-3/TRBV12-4,ASSLRSGGPMSSYEQY
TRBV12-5,ASGPDRVLAKNIQY
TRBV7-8,ASSLAGATNEKLF
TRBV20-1,SAVPSGDAGEQY
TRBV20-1,SARGSGANVLT
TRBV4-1,ASSPGGFGEKLF
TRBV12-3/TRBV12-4,ASSPSRSSNQPQH
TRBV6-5,ASSFGVRKGLNEQF
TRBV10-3,ATRSDLRADNEQF
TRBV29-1,SVTSGGDIQY
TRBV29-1,STGKRMDTQY
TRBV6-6,ASSYSVNSGANVLT
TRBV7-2,ASKDRASTDTQY
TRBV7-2,ASSSGSRGIAYNSPLH
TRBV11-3,ASSLQGDGGVIGETQY
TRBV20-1,SASLAGASEQY
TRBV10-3,ATSAAGPSNEQF
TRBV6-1,ASSIDANNEQF
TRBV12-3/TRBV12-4,ASSDQGAWEQY
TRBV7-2,ASSLQARNTEAF
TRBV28,ASSPPPTGMNTEAF
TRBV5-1,ASSSWTGRTTEAF
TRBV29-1,SGGQGRNEKLF
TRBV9,ASSVVGGRAYNEQF
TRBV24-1,ATSVRGASSYNEQF
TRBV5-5,ASSSDREYEQY
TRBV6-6,ASSYGSELF
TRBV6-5,ASSPTRLGELF
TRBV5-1,ASSAGGGTGTQY
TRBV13,ASSSTRGETQY
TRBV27,ASSLRGASYGYT
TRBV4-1,ASSMALAGGGNEQF
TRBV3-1,ASSQGEHFGEQY
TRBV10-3,AISEVSGSYNEQF
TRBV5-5,ASSPSQGGGQETQY
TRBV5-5,ASSPDIFRMNTEAF